This T cell receptor (beta chain) comes out of a study of memory CD4+ T cells and cytomegalovirus serostatus. Between the trimmed V and J ends, which lost 3 bases and 5 bases, there was a span of 6 bases. This CDR3 is built from 11 residues. The germline CDR1 and CDR2 sequences are DFQATT and SNEGSKA (reference sequence). Single viable CD3+CD4+CD8-CD45RO+ cells were sorted as the memory CD4+ T cells. Some clones are missing from TCRdb's copy, which holds only in-frame ones; the method was immunoSEQ multiplex PCR. The sample includes around 50,000 clones, roughly four fifths seen only once; the top ten take roughly 1.2%.

This rearrangement joins TRBV20-1 to TRBJ2-3; D is unclear. The source material was memory CD4+ T cells from blood. The TCR sequence derives from an adult in good health and CMV-seropositive. CDR3 sequence: CSASLGDTQYF. In DNA form, the CDR3 reads TGCAGTGCTAGTCTTGGAGATACGCAGTATTTT.